This entry lists 32 T cell receptor beta chains sequenced from one sample in a study of T cells in localized non-small cell lung cancer. Sequenced by immunoSEQ multiplex PCR; TCRdb stores in-frame clones only, minus some. In the table there are around 41,000 clones, 83% of which are singletons. The source was PBMCs, collected before any cancer treatment. The receptors here all came from a man aged 35 to 69 with stage II lung adenocarcinoma.

This rearrangement joins TRBV4-1 to TRBJ1-2, with 10 bases that match TRBD1. Germline trimming cut 3 bases from V and 4 bases from J; bases unmatched to any gene: 5. There are 15 residues in the CDR3. Per germline, CDR1 MGHRA and CDR2 YSYEKL. This chain's CDR3 is CASSQPGQGRYGYTF. The CDR3 nucleotides are TGCGCCAGCAGCCAGCCGGGACAGGGGCGCTATGGCTACACCTTC.

The chain combines TRBV29-1 with TRBJ2-3, with 9 bases fitting TRBD2. The V and J ends lost 3 bases and 1 base, in that order; junction bases with no gene match: 8. The CDR3 is 16 residues long. The germline V gene has CDR1 SQVTM and CDR2 ANQGSEA. The CDR3 reads CSVDALAGVGTDTQYF. DNA for the CDR3: TGCAGCGTTGATGCTTTAGCGGGAGTAGGCACAGATACGCAGTATTTT.

This chain uses TRBV6-5 with TRBJ1-2; the D is unclear. There are 11 residues in the CDR3. The V end was cut by 5 bases, the J end by 8 bases, with 9 bases between. Germline CDR1 MNHEY, CDR2 SVGAGI. CDR3 sequence reads: CASSVARGYTF. DNA for the CDR3: TGTGCCAGCAGTGTTGCGAGAGGCTACACCTTC.

The chain employs TRBV7-9 and TRBJ2-2; 7 nucleotides line up with TRBD1. Germline lookup yields CDR1 SEHNR and CDR2 FQNEAQ (reference sequence). The J segment lost 4 bases and the V segment lost 3 bases, leaving 2 bases of the junction unmatched. CDR3 length: 14 amino acids. The CDR3 nucleotides are TGTGCCAGCAGCTTGGGACAGAGCACCGGGGAGCTGTTTTTT. Protein: CASSLGQSTGELFF.

The chain carries TRBV7-8 and TRBJ2-7; D ambiguous. With 5 bases removed from V and 4 bases from J, the gap between germline ends came to 15 bases. The CDR3 sequence is 14 residues long. Germline V gene sequence: CDR1 SGHVS, CDR2 FQNEAQ. Written as DNA, the CDR3 is TGTGCCAGCAGCCCCCTTTCCTTGGGGTACGAGCAGTACTTC. Its translation: CASSPLSLGYEQYF.

This clone has only one observation. The genes are TRBV4-1 and TRBJ2-3, with 7 bases fitting TRBD2. The CDR3 runs 16 residues. The ends lost 4 bases at V and 1 base at J; junction bases unmatched: 8. The germline CDR1 and CDR2 sequences are MGHRA and YSYEKL. For the CDR3, the DNA is TGCGCCAGCAGCCTTCGACTAGCAGAGGGCACAGATACGCAGTATTTT. Its protein product is CASSLRLAEGTDTQYF.

The gene calls are TRBV11-2 and TRBJ2-7; tentatively, D is TRBD2 (5 bases). The CDR3 has 15 residues. Germline V gene lookup returns CDR1 SGHAT and CDR2 FQNNGV. Trimming shortened V by 3 bases and J by 3 bases, and 15 bases separated the two germline ends. The CDR3 is CASSFRGLPYYEQYF. CDR3 DNA sequence: TGTGCCAGCAGCTTCCGGGGTCTCCCATACTACGAGCAGTACTTC.

This rearrangement joins TRBV5-4 to TRBJ1-1; no clear D gene. Germline CDR1 and CDR2: SGHNT and YYREEE (reference sequence). This CDR3 has 14 residues. Trimming removed 0 bases from V and 2 bases from J, with 8 bases in between. CDR3 nucleotides: TGTGCCAGCAGCTTGGACCAGAGTAACACTGAAGCTTTCTTT. Translation: CASSLDQSNTEAFF.

The rearrangement joins TRBV19 to TRBJ2-1; D ambiguous. Germline V lookup: CDR1 LNHDA, CDR2 SQIVND (reference sequence). The CDR3 spans 16 residues. V was shortened by 8 bases and J by 2 bases, with 19 bases between the two germline ends. The DNA for the CDR3 is TGTGCCAGTGCGCCCCATCTCCCGATGACCTACAATGAGCAGTTCTTC. This sequence encodes CASAPHLPMTYNEQFF. Variable domain in full (rest from reference TRBV19 and TRBJ2-1): DGGITQSPKYLFRKEGQNVTLSCEQNLNHDAMYWYRQDPGQGLRLIYYSQIVNDFQKGDIAEGYSVSREKKESFPLTVTSAQKNPTAFYLCASAPHLPMTYNEQFFGPGTRLTVL.

This chain connects TRBV6-1 to TRBJ1-4; D is unclear. This CDR3 is 14 amino acids long. Germline CDR1 and CDR2: MNHNS and SASEGT. Trimming took off 3 bases at V and 7 bases at J, with 12 bases between the two ends. The CDR3 protein is CASSEKVIAEKLFF. Written as DNA, the CDR3 is TGTGCCAGCAGTGAGAAGGTAATCGCTGAAAAACTGTTTTTT.

The V call is TRBV6-1, the J call TRBJ2-3; D unresolved. CDR3 length equals 11 residues. Deletions cut 4 bases from V and 8 bases from J, with 7 bases between. Germline V lookup: CDR1 MNHNS, CDR2 SASEGT. CDR3 sequence reads: CASSGVRTQYF. In DNA form, the CDR3 reads TGTGCCAGCAGTGGCGTCCGTACGCAGTATTTT.

The chain couples TRBV9 to TRBJ2-2; the D is unclear. The V gene's germline CDR1 is SGDLS and CDR2 YYNGEE. The CDR3 runs 11 residues. V lost 7 bases and J lost 6, with 7 bases in between. The CDR3 protein is CASAWAGELFF. The CDR3 bases are TGTGCCAGCGCCTGGGCCGGGGAGCTGTTTTTT.

The sample holds a few counts of this clone. The V call is TRBV7-2, the J call TRBJ1-1; 12 bases map to TRBD1. The CDR3 is 15 amino acids. From germline, CDR1 is SGHTA and CDR2 FQGNSA. V trimming: 2 bases; J trimming: 8 bases; junction bases outside the gene matches: 6. CDR3 residues: CASSLWDRGLGEAFF. CDR3 nucleotide sequence: TGTGCCAGCAGCTTATGGGACAGGGGGCTAGGGGAAGCTTTCTTT.

The chain has TRBV19 and TRBJ2-5, with D unresolved. The V end lost 3 bases, the J end lost 4 bases, and 6 bases lay between the germline ends. The CDR3 extends over 12 amino acids. Germline lookup yields CDR1 LNHDA and CDR2 SQIVND (reference sequence). CDR3 sequence: CASSMARETQYF. The CDR3 DNA reads TGTGCCAGTAGTATGGCGAGAGAGACCCAGTACTTC.

The rearrangement joins TRBV27 to TRBJ2-7; 7 bases match TRBD2. Germline trimming cut 5 bases from V and 1 base from J; bases unmatched to any gene: 8. In germline, CDR1 is MNHEY, CDR2 SMNVEV (reference sequence). The CDR3 is 15 amino acids. This CDR3 reads CASSLSGARSYEQYF. CDR3 sequence (DNA): TGTGCCAGCAGTCTGAGCGGGGCCAGATCCTACGAGCAGTACTTC.

The V call is TRBV19, the J call TRBJ1-6; tentatively, D is TRBD1 (6 bases). This CDR3 comprises 14 residues. The germline V gene encodes CDR1 LNHDA and CDR2 SQIVND (reference sequence). V lost 9 bases and J lost 8, with 17 bases in between. CDR3 amino acids: CASRARGVDSPLHF. CDR3 DNA: TGTGCCAGCCGTGCCAGGGGAGTTGATTCACCCCTCCACTTT.

This rearrangement joins TRBV6-1 to TRBJ1-5; unclear D gene. The length of the CDR3 is 13 residues. Germline lookup yields CDR1 MNHNS and CDR2 SASEGT. Trimming removed 2 bases from V and 9 bases from J, with 11 bases in between. The CDR3 sequence is CASSESGSRPQHF. CDR3 DNA: TGTGCCAGCAGTGAATCTGGGTCTCGGCCCCAGCATTTT.

The chain combines TRBV27 with TRBJ2-7; TRBD2 is a possible D gene (6 bases). Germline CDR1 reads MNHEY; CDR2 reads SMNVEV (reference sequence). The CDR3 has 12 residues. Written as DNA, the CDR3 is TGTGTCCAGCATCCGGGGGACGACGAGCAGTACTTC. It encodes CVQHPGDDEQYF.

The V gene is TRBV7-3, the J gene TRBJ2-3, with no clear D. The germline V gene encodes CDR1 SGHTA and CDR2 FQGTGA. The CDR3 is 13 amino acids. The V end was cut by 0 bases, the J end by 5 bases, with 6 bases between. CDR3 DNA: TGTGCCAGCAGCTTAACGCTCGGAGATACGCAGTATTTT. The encoded protein is CASSLTLGDTQYF.

The J gene is TRBJ2-7, the V gene TRBV4-1; D remains unclear. CDR3 length: 15 residues. The V gene lost 0 bases and the J gene lost 0 bases, with 9 bases spanning the gap. CDR1 and CDR2 (germline): MGHRA, YSYEKL. CDR3 amino acids: CASSQEGASSYEQYF. The CDR3 DNA follows: TGCGCCAGCAGCCAAGAAGGTGCTAGCTCCTACGAGCAGTACTTC.

This chain links TRBV10-3 with TRBJ1-1; unclear D gene. Between the trimmed V and J ends, which lost 4 bases and 4 bases, there was a span of 13 bases. Germline loops: CDR1 ENHRY, CDR2 SYGVKD. The CDR3 has 14 residues. The CDR3 sequence is CAISVSEAATEAFF. CDR3 nucleotides: TGTGCCATCAGTGTTTCTGAAGCGGCCACTGAAGCTTTCTTT.

Details on this clone: The conserved closing phenylalanine or tryptophan is absent in this CDR3, likely reflecting a read error. The V call is TRBV6-5, the J call TRBJ1-1; D not resolved. The CDR3 spans 12 residues. Trimming left V 4 bases short and J 3 bases short, with 6 bases between. CDR1 MNHEY and CDR2 SVGAGI come from the germline V gene. The CDR3: CASSSRDTEAFS. CDR3 nucleotides: TGTGCCAGCAGTTCCCGGGACACTGAAGCTTTCTCT.

This chain connects TRBV7-2 to TRBJ2-1; possibly TRBD1 or TRBD2 for D (5 bases each). CDR3 size: 13 residues. CDR1 is SGHTA and CDR2 is FQGNSA in the germline V gene. Trimming removed 1 base from V and 15 bases from J, with 16 bases in between. The CDR3 sequence: CASSLDRQRSWFF. CDR3 nucleotides: TGTGCCAGCAGCTTAGACAGGCAGCGGTCGTGGTTCTTC. The whole variable domain, filled in from reference TRBV7-2 and TRBJ2-1, reads GAGVSQSPSNKVTEKGKDVELRCDPISGHTALYWYRQSLGQGLEFLIYFQGNSAPDKSGLPSDRFSAERTGGSVSTLTIQRTQQEDSAVYLCASSLDRQRSWFFGPGTRLTVL.

The chain recombines TRBV4-2 with TRBJ1-1; D might be TRBD1 (5 bases). V lost 1 base and J lost 6, with 12 bases in between. The CDR3 totals 14 residues. Germline values: CDR1 LGHNA, CDR2 YNFKEQ. The CDR3 loop reads CASSQVELGAEAFF. CDR3 bases: TGTGCCAGCAGCCAAGTGGAATTGGGGGCTGAAGCTTTCTTT.

V and J are TRBV6-5 and TRBJ1-1; the D is unclear. The CDR3 spans 12 residues. Trimming took off 2 bases at V and 7 bases at J, with 8 bases between the two ends. Germline CDR1 and CDR2: MNHEY and SVGAGI. The CDR3, as DNA: TGTGCCAGCAGTTACGGCAGTGGTGAAGCTTTCTTT. Amino acids: CASSYGSGEAFF.

The chain carries TRBV10-3 and TRBJ1-5; TRBD1 matches at 7 bases. CDR3 length: 14 residues. Unmatched junction bases numbered 4, after V lost 6 bases and J lost 2 bases. Germline loops: CDR1 ENHRY, CDR2 SYGVKD. The CDR3 region has the DNA TGTGCCATCAGCACAGGGGAAGGCAATCAGCCCCAGCATTTT. It codes for CAISTGEGNQPQHF.

This clone appeared a few times. The chain couples TRBV13 to TRBJ2-7; no reliable D call. Germline CDR1 reads PRHDT; CDR2 reads FYEKMQ (reference sequence). The V gene lost 0 bases and the J gene lost 0 bases, with 3 bases spanning the gap. CDR3 size: 13 residues. The CDR3 DNA sequence: TGTGCCAGCAGCTTAGGCAGCTCCTACGAGCAGTACTTC. Translating it yields CASSLGSSYEQYF. The entire variable domain, with the rest obtained from reference TRBV13 and TRBJ2-7, is as follows: AAGVIQSPRHLIKEKRETATLKCYPIPRHDTVYWYQQGPGQDPQFLISFYEKMQSDKGSIPDRFSAQQFSDYHSELNMSSLELGDSALYFCASSLGSSYEQYFGPGTRLTVT.

The chain couples TRBV2 to TRBJ2-3; the match to TRBD1 covers 8 bases. There are 17 residues in the CDR3. From germline, CDR1 is SNHLY and CDR2 FYNNEI. The J segment lost 0 bases and the V segment lost 7 bases, leaving 12 bases of the junction unmatched. CDR3 residues: CASTFPGGTGSTDTQYF. In DNA, the CDR3 is TGTGCCAGCACTTTTCCTGGAGGGACAGGTAGCACAGATACGCAGTATTTT.

The chain carries TRBV7-2 and TRBJ2-7; perhaps TRBD1 as D (6 bases). Between the trimmed V and J ends, which lost 1 base and 3 bases, there was a span of 10 bases. From germline, CDR1 is SGHTA and CDR2 FQGNSA. The length of the CDR3 is 14 residues. The CDR3 nucleotides are TGTGCCAGCAGCTTAGTTCCAGGGGTCTACGAGCAGTACTTC. Translating gives CASSLVPGVYEQYF.

The chain links TRBV6-1 to TRBJ1-3; D gene ambiguous. The CDR3 totals 15 residues. Trimming took off 7 bases at V and 1 base at J, with 14 bases between the two ends. Germline-derived CDR1 and CDR2 are MNHNS and SASEGT. The CDR3 bases are TGTGCCAGCACCCCCGGCGGGCGTTCTGGAAACACCATATATTTT. Amino acids: CASTPGGRSGNTIYF.

By sample share, this clone is medium-sized (0.01 to 0.1%). The chain has TRBV6-1 and TRBJ1-1, with 10 nucleotides matching TRBD1. This CDR3 is 13 amino acids long. J was trimmed by 4 bases and V by 10 bases; bases with no gene match: 6. Germline V CDR1 and CDR2: MNHNS, SASEGT. The CDR3 DNA is TGTGCCATCCCTGGGACAGGGGTCACTGAAGCTTTCTTT. Amino acids: CAIPGTGVTEAFF.

The V gene is TRBV7-9, the J gene TRBJ1-2, with D possibly being TRBD1 (6 bases). Germline lookup yields CDR1 SEHNR and CDR2 FQNEAQ (reference sequence). V dropped 5 bases and J dropped 4 bases, with 20 bases sitting between them. The CDR3 runs to 16 residues. CDR3 sequence reads: CASSPWTAALSYGYTF. CDR3 coding DNA: TGTGCCAGCAGCCCCTGGACAGCGGCGCTTAGCTATGGCTACACCTTC.